The T cell receptor beta chain described here comes from a study of CD8 T cells in ankylosing spondylitis. Only a few counts were recorded for this clonotype. Its cognate antigen is unknown. V was pared by 1 base and J by 11 bases, with 9 bases between. Per germline, CDR1 MNHEY and CDR2 SVGEGT. There are 12 residues in the CDR3. For TCR beta, libraries came from quantitative 5'-RACE with molecular barcodes. TCRdb independently ran MiXCR on the 5' RACE reads; one entry per CDR3 protein. Of over 600,000 distinct CDR3 sequences in the sample, under 20% were seen once. Study-level findings and limits: Ankylosing spondylitis blood seemed to carry a telltale TCR beta motif made of roughly 8 highly homologous variants. Clones linked to the disease showed a CD8+ phenotype. They occurred at relatively low frequencies in peripheral blood.

Sequencing used blood, either unsorted or a sorted T cell fraction (not recorded which). This TCR was recovered from a male donor with ankylosing spondylitis. V is TRBV6-2 or TRBV6-3 and J is TRBJ1-5, with D possibly TRBD1 on 6 matching bases. DNA for the CDR3: TGTGCCAGCAGTTACTGGGGACAAACCCAGCATTTT. This encodes CASSYWGQTQHF.